The T cell receptor beta chain under discussion was sequenced for a study of OX40 agonist ivuxolimab in advanced cancers. V lost 4 bases and J 8 bases, leaving 18 bases between the germline ends. The germline CDR1 and CDR2 sequences are SGHNT and YYREEE (reference sequence). This CDR3 is 15 amino acids long. Some clones are missing from TCRdb's copy, which holds only in-frame ones; the method was immunoSEQ multiplex PCR. The sample records tens of thousands of clones, 89% being singletons. This chain uses TRBV5-4 with TRBJ1-4, with D possibly matching TRBD1 (6 bases). This TCR derives from an adult with an advanced solid tumor such as melanoma, head and neck, liver or kidney cancer. Sequencing used CD4+ or CD8+ T cells sorted from blood, obtained in a trial of the OX40 agonist ivuxolimab. CDR3 coding DNA: TGTGCCAGCAGCGGAGGGACACTTAGAGGGGAAAAACTGTTTTTT. Its translation is CASSGGTLRGEKLFF.